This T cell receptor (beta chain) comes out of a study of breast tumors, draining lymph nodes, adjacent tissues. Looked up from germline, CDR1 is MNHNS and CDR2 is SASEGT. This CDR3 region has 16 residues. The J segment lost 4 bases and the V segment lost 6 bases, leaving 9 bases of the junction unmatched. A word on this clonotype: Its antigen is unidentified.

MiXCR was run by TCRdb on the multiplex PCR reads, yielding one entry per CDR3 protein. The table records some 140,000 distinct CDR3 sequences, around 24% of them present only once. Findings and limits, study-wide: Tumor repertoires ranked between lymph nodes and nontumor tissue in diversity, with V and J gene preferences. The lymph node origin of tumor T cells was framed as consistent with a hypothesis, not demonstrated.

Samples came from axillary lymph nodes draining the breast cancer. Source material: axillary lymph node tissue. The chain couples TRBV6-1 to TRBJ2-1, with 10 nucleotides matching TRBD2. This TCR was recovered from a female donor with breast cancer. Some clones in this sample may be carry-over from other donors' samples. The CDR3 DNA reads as TGTGCCAGCAGCGAATCTCTAGCGGGAGTTTACAATGAGCAGTTCTTC. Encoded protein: CASSESLAGVYNEQFF.